The clone carrying this T cell receptor beta chain turned up a few times. Antigen unknown. The sample comes from a study of T cell repertoires in cytomegalovirus infection. Findings of the study overall: Cumulative frequency of public TCR beta families picked out carriers of CMV plus the relevant HLA.

The ends were cut back, 7 bases at V and 0 bases at J, with 10 bases in the middle. The CDR3 contains 14 residues. TCRdb reprocessed the reads with MiXCR, giving one entry per CDR3 protein. The sample lists roughly 120,000 distinct CDR3 sequences, approximately 30% occurring once. The sequenced sample was CD8+ T cells from cultured PBMCs, obtained from culture after CMV antigen stimulation. This receptor was obtained from a human donor in good health (CMV status not recorded). Some clones in this sample may be carry-over from other donors' samples. V gene TRBV12-3 or TRBV12-4 combines with J gene TRBJ1-5; D might be TRBD1 (6 bases). CDR3 in amino acids: CASTLGGSNQPQHF. The CDR3 nucleotides are TGTGCCAGCACCTTAGGGGGTAGCAATCAGCCCCAGCATTTT.